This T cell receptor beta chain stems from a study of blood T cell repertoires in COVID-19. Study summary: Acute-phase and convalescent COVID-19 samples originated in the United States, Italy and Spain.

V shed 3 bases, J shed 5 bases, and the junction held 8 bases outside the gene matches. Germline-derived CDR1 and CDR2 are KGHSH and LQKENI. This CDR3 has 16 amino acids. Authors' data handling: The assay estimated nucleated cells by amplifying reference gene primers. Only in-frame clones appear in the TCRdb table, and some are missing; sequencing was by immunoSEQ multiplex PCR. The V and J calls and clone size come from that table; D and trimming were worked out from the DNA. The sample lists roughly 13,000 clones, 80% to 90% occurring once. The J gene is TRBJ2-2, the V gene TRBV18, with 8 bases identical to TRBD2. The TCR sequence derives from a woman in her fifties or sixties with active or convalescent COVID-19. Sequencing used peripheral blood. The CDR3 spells CASSPDGTRNTGELFF. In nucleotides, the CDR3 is TGTGCCAGCTCACCTGACGGGACTAGAAATACCGGGGAGCTGTTTTTT.